These 3 T cell receptor beta chains were sequenced from one sample in a study of breast tumors, draining lymph nodes, adjacent tissues. The lymph nodes were axillary draining lymph nodes from breast cancer patients. TCRdb processed the multiplex PCR reads anew with MiXCR; each CDR3 protein has one entry. The sample lists about 140,000 distinct CDR3 sequences, 30% to 35% seen once, with about 2.3% in the top ten. The sequenced sample consisted of axillary lymph node tissue. All receptors derive from a female donor with breast cancer. Some clones in this sample may be carry-over from other donors' samples.

There are a few counts of this clonotype. V gene TRBV3-1 combines with J gene TRBJ2-2, with D tentatively TRBD1 or TRBD2 (5 bases each). V was trimmed by 6 bases and J by 3 bases, leaving 17 bases between them. The CDR3 loop spans 16 amino acids. Germline loops: CDR1 LGHDT, CDR2 YNNKEL (reference sequence). The CDR3 nucleotides read TGTGCCAGCAGGCTGCTCCGGGACCACTACACCGGGGAGCTGTTTTTT. This sequence encodes CASRLLRDHYTGELFF.

The sample holds many counts of this clonotype. V usage is TRBV9 and J usage is TRBJ2-3; D is possibly TRBD1 (6 bases). V lost 1 base and J lost 0, with 12 bases in between. The germline gives CDR1 SGDLS, CDR2 YYNGEE. This CDR3 has 16 amino acids. This CDR3 reads CASSVTARGSTDTQYF. CDR3 bases: TGTGCCAGCAGCGTAACGGCGAGGGGGAGCACAGATACGCAGTATTTT.

A remark on this clonotype: One junction end disagrees with the germline gene, perhaps due to a read error. The V gene is TRBV24-1, the J gene TRBJ2-3, with D possibly matching TRBD2 (6 bases). The CDR3 loop spans 17 amino acids. The germline CDR1 and CDR2 sequences are KGHDR and SFDVKD. In nucleotides, the CDR3 is TGTGCCACCAGTGATTGGGGGGAGACTGTAAGCACGGATACGCAGTATTTT. This codes for CATSDWGETVSTDTQYF.